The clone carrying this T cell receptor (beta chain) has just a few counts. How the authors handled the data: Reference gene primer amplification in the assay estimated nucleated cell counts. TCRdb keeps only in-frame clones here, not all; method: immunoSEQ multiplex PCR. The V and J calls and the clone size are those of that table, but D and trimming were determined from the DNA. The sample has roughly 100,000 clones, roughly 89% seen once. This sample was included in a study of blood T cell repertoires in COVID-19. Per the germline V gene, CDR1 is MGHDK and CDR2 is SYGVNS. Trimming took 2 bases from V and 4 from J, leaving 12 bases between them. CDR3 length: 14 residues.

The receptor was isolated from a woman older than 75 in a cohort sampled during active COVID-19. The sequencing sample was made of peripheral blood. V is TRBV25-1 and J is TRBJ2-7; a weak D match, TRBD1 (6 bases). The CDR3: CASSEGAGAYEQYF. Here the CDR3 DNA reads TGTGCCAGCAGTGAAGGGGCAGGGGCTTACGAGCAGTACTTC.